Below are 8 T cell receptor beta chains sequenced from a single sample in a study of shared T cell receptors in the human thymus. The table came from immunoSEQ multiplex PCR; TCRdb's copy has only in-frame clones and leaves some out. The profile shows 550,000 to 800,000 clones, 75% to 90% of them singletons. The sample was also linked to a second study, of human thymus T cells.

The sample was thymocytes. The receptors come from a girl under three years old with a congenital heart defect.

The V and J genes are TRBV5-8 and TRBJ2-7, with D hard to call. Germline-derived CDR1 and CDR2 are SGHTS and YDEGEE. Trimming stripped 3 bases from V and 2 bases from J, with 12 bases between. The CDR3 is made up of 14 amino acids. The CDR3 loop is CASSSPGLTYEQYF. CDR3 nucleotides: TGTGCCAGCAGCTCCCCGGGTCTTACCTACGAGCAGTACTTC.

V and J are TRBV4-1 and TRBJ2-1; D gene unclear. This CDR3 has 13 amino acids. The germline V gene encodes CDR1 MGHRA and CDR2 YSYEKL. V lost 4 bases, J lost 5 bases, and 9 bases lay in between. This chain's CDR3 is CASSRPIDNEQFF. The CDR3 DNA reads TGCGCCAGCAGCCGCCCGATAGACAATGAGCAGTTCTTC.

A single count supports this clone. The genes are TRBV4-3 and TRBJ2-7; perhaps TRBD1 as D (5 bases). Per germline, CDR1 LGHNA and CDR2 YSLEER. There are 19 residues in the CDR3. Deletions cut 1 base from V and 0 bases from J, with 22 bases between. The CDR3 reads CASSQVSLSGPSNSYEQYF. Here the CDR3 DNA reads TGCGCCAGCAGCCAAGTAAGTCTGTCAGGGCCCTCCAACTCCTACGAGCAGTACTTC.

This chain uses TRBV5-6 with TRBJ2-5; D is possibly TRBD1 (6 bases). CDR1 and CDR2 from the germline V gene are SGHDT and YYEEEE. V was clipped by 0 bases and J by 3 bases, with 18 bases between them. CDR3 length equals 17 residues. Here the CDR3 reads CASSLGPDSELKETQYF. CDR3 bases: TGTGCCAGCAGCTTGGGGCCGGACAGCGAGCTAAAAGAGACCCAGTACTTC.

The CDR3 DNA reads TGTGCCAGCAGCAGCGACAGGGCGAGGCTTTCACCCCTCCACTTT. Its translation: CASSSDRARLSPLHF. The genes are TRBV6-1 and TRBJ1-6; 7 nucleotides match TRBD1. The CDR3 runs 15 residues. The V gene end was trimmed by 6 bases and the J gene end by 9 bases; junction bases not matched to a gene: 11. Per germline, CDR1 MNHNS and CDR2 SASEGT.

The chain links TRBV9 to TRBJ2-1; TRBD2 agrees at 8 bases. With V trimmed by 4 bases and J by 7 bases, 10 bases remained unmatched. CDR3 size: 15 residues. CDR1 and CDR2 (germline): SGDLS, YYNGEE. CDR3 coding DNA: TGTGCCAGCAGCCTCCCACGGGGGGGGGAGAATGAGCAGTTCTTC. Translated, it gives CASSLPRGGENEQFF.

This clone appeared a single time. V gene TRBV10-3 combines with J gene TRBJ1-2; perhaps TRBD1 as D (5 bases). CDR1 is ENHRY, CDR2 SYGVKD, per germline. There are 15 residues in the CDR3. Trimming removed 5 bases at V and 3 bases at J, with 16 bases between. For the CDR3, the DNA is TGTGCCATCAGTACAGGAATTCTGTTTGACTATGGCTACACCTTC. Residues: CAISTGILFDYGYTF.

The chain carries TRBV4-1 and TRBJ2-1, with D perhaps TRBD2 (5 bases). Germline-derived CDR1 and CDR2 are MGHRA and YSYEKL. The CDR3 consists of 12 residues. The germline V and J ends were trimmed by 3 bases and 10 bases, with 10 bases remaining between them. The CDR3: CASSHGTGEQFF. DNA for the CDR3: TGCGCCAGCAGCCATGGTACGGGAGAGCAGTTCTTC.